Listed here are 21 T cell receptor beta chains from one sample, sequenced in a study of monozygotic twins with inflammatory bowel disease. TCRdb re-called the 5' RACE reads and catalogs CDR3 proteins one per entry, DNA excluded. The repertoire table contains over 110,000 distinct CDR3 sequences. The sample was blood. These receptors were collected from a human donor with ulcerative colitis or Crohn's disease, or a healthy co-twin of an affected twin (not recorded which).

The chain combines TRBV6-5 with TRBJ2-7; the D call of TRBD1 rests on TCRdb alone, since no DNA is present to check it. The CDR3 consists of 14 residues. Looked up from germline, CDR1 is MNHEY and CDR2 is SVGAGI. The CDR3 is CASSSQWGPYEQYF.

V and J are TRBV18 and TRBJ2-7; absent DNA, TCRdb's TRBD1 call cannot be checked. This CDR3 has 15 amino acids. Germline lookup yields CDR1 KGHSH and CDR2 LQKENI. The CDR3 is CASSGAGTGVDEQYF.

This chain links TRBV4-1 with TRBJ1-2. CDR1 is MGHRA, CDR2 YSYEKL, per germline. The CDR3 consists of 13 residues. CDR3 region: CASSQDASYGYTF.

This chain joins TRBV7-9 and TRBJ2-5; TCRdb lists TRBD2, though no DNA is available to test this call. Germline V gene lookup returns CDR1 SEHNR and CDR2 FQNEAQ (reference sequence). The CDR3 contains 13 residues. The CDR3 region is CASLAELGETQYF.

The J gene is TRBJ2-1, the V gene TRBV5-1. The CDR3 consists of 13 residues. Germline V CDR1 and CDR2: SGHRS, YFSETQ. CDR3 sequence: CASSSLPYNEQFF.

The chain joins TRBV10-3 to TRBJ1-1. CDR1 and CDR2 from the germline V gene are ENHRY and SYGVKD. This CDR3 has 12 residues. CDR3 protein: CAISTDLTEAFF.

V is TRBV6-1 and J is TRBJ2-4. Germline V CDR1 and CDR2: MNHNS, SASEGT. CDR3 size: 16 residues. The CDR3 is CASSEKGWIAKNIQYF.

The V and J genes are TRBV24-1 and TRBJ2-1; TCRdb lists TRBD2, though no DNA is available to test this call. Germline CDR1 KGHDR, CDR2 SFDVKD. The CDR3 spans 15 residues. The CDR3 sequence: CATSDLNGGADEQFF.

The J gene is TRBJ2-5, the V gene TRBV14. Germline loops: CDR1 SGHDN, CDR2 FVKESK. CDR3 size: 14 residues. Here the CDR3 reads CASSPKDLEETQYF.

CDR3 sequence reads: CASSQFTHGNPQHF. The chain employs TRBV3-1 and TRBJ1-5. The CDR3 is 14 residues long. Germline V gives CDR1 LGHDT, CDR2 YNNKEL (reference sequence).

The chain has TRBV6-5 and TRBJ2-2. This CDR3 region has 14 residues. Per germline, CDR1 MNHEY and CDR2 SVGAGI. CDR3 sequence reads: CASSYLLGPGELFF.

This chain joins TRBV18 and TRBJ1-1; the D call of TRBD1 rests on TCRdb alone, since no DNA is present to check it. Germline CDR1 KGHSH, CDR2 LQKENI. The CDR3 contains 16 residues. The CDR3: CASSPRQAVQTTEAFF.

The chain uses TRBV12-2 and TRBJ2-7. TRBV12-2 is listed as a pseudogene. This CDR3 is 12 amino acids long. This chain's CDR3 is CASRPTAYEQYF.

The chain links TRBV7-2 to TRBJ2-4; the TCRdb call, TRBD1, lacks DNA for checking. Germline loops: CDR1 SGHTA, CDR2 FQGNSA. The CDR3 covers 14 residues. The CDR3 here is CASSLGTVLNIQYF.

CDR3 region: CASSPRTGGSLGYTF. The J gene is TRBJ1-2, the V gene TRBV12-3 or TRBV12-4; TCRdb calls TRBD1, which cannot be checked without DNA. The CDR3 runs 15 residues.

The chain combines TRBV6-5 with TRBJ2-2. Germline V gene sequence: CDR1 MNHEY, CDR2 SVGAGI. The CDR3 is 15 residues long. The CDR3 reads CASSYSPTNTGELFF.

CDR3 sequence reads: CSARDRRGPTDTQYF. The J gene is TRBJ2-3, the V gene TRBV20-1; TCRdb names TRBD1, which stays unverified in the absence of DNA. The CDR3 runs 15 residues. Germline CDR1 is DFQATT and CDR2 is SNEGSKA (reference sequence).

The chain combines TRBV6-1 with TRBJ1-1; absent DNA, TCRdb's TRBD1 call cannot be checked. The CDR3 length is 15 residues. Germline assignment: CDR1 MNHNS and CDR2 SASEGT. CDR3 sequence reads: CASSPWTGGLTEAFF.

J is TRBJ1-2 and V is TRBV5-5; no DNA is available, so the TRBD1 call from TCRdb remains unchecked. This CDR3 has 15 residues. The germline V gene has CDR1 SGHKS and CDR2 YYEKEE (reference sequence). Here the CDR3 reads CASSPQAGTGYGYTF.

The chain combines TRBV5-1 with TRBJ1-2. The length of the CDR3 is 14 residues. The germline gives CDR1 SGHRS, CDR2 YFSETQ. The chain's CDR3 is CASSLEAANYGYTF. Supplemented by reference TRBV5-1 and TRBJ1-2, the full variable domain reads KAGVTQTPRYLIKTRGQQVTLSCSPISGHRSVSWYQQTPGQGLQFLFEYFSETQRNKGNFPGRFSGRQFSNSRSEMNVSTLELGDSALYLCASSLEAANYGYTFGSGTRLTVV.

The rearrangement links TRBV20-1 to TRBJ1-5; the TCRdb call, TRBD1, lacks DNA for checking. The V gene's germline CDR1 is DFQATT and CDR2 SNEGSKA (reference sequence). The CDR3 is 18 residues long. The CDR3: CSASWAGARRSGNQPQHF.